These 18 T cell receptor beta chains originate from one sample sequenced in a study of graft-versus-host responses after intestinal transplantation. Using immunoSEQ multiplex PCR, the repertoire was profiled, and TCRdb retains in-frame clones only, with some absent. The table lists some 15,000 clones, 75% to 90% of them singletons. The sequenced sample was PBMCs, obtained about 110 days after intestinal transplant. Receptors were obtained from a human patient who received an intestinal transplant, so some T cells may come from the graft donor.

CDR3 sequence reads: CASSLALADTQYF. The CDR3 bases are TGTGCCAGCAGTTTAGCTTTAGCGGATACGCAGTATTTT. The chain links TRBV27 to TRBJ2-3, with D possibly TRBD2 on 5 matching bases. The CDR3 contains 13 residues. Germline V lookup: CDR1 MNHEY, CDR2 SMNVEV (reference sequence). The V and J ends lost 2 bases and 6 bases respectively, with 9 bases between them.

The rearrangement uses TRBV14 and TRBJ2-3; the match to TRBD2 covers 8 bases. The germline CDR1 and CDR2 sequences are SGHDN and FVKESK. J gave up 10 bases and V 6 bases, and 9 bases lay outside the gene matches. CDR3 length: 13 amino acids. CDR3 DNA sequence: TGTGCCAGCAGTCCACAAAGCGGGGGATCGCAGTATTTT. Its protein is CASSPQSGGSQYF.

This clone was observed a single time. The CDR3 loop is CASSLAGTGYEAFF. CDR3 DNA: TGTGCCAGCAGCTTAGCCGGGACAGGTTATGAAGCTTTCTTT. The chain carries TRBV7-9 and TRBJ1-1, with 8 bases lining up with TRBD1. The CDR3 runs 14 residues. Germline lookup yields CDR1 SEHNR and CDR2 FQNEAQ (reference sequence). Trimming took 0 bases from V and 7 from J; bases not matched to a gene: 4. The full variable domain, its missing parts supplied by reference TRBV7-9 and TRBJ1-1, is DTGVSQNPRHKITKRGQNVTFRCDPISEHNRLYWYRQTLGQGPEFLTYFQNEAQLEKSRLLSDRFSAERPKGSFSTLEIQRTEQGDSAMYLCASSLAGTGYEAFFGQGTRLTVV.

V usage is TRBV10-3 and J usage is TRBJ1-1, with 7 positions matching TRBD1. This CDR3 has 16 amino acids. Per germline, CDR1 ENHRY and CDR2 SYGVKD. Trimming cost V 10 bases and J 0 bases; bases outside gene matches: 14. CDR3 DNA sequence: TGTGCCACCGTCCCCCGAGGGGGCGATATGAACACTGAAGCTTTCTTT. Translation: CATVPRGGDMNTEAFF.

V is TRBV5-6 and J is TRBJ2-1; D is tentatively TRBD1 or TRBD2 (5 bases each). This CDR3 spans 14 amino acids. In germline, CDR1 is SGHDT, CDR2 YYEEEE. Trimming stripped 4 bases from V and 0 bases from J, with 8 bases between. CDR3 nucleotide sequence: TGTGCCAGCAGCACGAGGGGCTCCTACAATGAGCAGTTCTTC. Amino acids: CASSTRGSYNEQFF.

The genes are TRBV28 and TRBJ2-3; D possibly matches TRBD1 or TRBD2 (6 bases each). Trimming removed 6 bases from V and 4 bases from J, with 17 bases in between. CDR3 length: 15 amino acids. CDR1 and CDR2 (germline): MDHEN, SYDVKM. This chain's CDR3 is CASRERLRGADTQYF. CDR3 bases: TGTGCCAGCAGGGAGCGGCTAAGGGGGGCAGATACGCAGTATTTT.

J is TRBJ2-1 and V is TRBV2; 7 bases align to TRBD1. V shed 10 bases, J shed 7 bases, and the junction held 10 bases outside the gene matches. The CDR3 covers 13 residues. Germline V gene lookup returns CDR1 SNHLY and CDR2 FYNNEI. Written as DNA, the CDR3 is TGTGCCAACTTCCCGGGACAGAGAAATGAGCAGTTCTTC. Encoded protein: CANFPGQRNEQFF.

CDR3 loop: CASSLQVYNEQFF. In nucleotides, the CDR3 is TGTGCCAGCAGTTTACAGGTCTACAATGAGCAGTTCTTC. This sequence joins TRBV6-9 and TRBJ2-1, with D possibly TRBD1 on 5 matching bases. The V gene's germline CDR1 is MNHGY and CDR2 SVAAGI. Trimming left V 4 bases short and J 3 bases short, with 7 bases between. This CDR3 is 13 amino acids long.

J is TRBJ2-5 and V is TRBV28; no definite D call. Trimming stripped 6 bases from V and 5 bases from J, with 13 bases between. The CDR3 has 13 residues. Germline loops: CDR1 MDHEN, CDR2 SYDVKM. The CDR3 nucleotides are TGTGCCAGCAGCCTCGCCGTCCAGGAGACCCAGTACTTC. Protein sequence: CASSLAVQETQYF.

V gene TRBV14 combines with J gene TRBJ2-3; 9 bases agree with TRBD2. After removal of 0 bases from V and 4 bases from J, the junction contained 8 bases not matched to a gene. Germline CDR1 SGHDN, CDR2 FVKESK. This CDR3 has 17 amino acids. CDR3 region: CASSQDDSGSAADTQYF. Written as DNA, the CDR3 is TGTGCCAGCAGCCAAGATGATAGCGGGAGTGCGGCAGATACGCAGTATTTT.

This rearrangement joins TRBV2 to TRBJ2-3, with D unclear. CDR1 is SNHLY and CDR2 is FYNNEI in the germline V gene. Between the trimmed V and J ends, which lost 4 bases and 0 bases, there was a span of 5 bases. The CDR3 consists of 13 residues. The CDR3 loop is CASSGHSTDTQYF. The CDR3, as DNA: TGTGCCAGCAGTGGACATAGCACAGATACGCAGTATTTT.

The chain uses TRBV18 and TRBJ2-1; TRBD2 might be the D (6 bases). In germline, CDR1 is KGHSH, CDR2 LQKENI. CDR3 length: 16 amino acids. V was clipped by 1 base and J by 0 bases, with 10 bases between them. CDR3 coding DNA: TGTGCCAGCTCACCACAGTACGGGAGCTCCTACAATGAGCAGTTCTTC. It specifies CASSPQYGSSYNEQFF.

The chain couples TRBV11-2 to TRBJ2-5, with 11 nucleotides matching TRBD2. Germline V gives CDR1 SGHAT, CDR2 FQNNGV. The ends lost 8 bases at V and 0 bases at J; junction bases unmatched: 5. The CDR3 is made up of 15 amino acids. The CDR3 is CASETSGAYQETQYF. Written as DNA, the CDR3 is TGTGCCAGCGAGACTAGCGGGGCGTACCAAGAGACCCAGTACTTC.

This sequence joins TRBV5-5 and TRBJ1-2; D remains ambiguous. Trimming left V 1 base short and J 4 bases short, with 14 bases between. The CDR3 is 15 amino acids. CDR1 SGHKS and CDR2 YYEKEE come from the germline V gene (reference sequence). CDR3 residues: CASSLLYRLRYGYTF. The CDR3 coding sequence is TGTGCCAGCAGCTTGTTGTACCGGCTTCGCTATGGCTACACCTTC.

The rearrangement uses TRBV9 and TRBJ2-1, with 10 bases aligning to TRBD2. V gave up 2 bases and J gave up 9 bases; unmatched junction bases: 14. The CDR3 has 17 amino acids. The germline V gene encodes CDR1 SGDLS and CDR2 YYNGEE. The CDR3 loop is CASSVVRLAGEQVEQFF. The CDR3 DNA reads TGTGCCAGCAGCGTTGTCCGGCTAGCGGGAGAGCAGGTTGAGCAGTTCTTC.

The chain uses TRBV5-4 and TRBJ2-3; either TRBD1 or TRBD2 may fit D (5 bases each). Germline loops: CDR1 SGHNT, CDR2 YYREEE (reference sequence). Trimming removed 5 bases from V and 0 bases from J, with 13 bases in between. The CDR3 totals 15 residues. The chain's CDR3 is CASRGWGRSTDTQYF. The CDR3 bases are TGTGCCAGCAGGGGATGGGGACGAAGCACAGATACGCAGTATTTT.

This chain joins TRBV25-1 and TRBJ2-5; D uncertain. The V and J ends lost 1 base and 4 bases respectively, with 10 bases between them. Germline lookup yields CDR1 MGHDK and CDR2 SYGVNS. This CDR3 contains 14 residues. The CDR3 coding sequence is TGTGCCAGCAGTGAATCAGATAGCCCAGAGACCCAGTACTTC. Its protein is CASSESDSPETQYF.

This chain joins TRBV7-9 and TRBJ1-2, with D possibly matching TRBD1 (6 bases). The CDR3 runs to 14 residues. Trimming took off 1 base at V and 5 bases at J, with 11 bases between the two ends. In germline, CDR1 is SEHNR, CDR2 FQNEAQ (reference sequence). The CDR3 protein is CASSLGGQSYGYTF. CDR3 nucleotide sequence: TGTGCCAGCAGCTTAGGAGGACAGTCTTATGGCTACACCTTC.